A single sample gave rise to the 28 T cell receptor beta chains below, sequenced in a study of regulatory T cells in long-lasting Graves disease. In building TCR beta libraries, iRepertoire HTBI primers were used together with Arm-PCR of CDR3 regions. TCRdb ran MiXCR on the multiplex PCR reads and lists one entry per CDR3 protein. The table lists around 510,000 distinct CDR3 sequences, 20% to 25% of them singletons. Time point noted: persistent/refractory GD, antithyroid drugs over 5 years with positive TRAb. Extracted PBMC RNA gave rise to the TCR library. This sample comprised peripheral blood mononuclear cells (PBMCs), obtained when the disease was refractory, from a patient treated with antithyroid drugs. These receptors came from a female donor with Graves disease.

This clonotype was recorded many times. The chain carries TRBV20-1 and TRBJ1-2, with D tentatively TRBD1 (5 bases). Germline CDR1 reads DFQATT; CDR2 reads SNEGSKA (reference sequence). CDR3 length: 14 residues. The V and J ends lost 6 bases and 3 bases respectively, with 17 bases between them. The CDR3 spells CSAPNTATDYGYTF. In nucleotides, the CDR3 is TGCAGTGCACCGAACACCGCGACAGACTATGGCTACACCTTC.

The sample holds many counts of this clonotype. The V and J genes are TRBV12-3 or TRBV12-4 and TRBJ1-1; no definite D call. The CDR3 sequence is 15 residues long. Trimming stripped 3 bases from V and 6 bases from J, with 17 bases between. The CDR3 loop is CASSFRHLPRAEAFF. The CDR3 region has the DNA TGTGCCAGCAGTTTTCGGCATCTCCCAAGGGCTGAAGCTTTCTTT.

The sample holds many counts of this clonotype. The rearrangement joins TRBV10-3 to TRBJ1-5; D perhaps matches TRBD1 (6 bases). This CDR3 is built from 16 residues. The germline V and J ends were trimmed by 6 bases and 0 bases, with 15 bases remaining between them. Germline V gene lookup returns CDR1 ENHRY and CDR2 SYGVKD. The CDR3 coding sequence is TGTGCCATCAGCACAGGGACAATGAATAGCAATCAGCCCCAGCATTTT. Its protein is CAISTGTMNSNQPQHF.

This clonotype was seen at least ten times. J is TRBJ1-1 and V is TRBV7-6; 9 bases are a match to TRBD1. With V trimmed by 8 bases and J by 10 bases, 14 bases remained unmatched. This CDR3 spans 14 amino acids. The germline gives CDR1 SGHVS, CDR2 FNYEAQ. The CDR3 reads CASSPGQGIWVAFF. CDR3 nucleotide sequence: TGTGCCAGCTCGCCCGGACAGGGGATTTGGGTAGCTTTCTTT.

This clonotype was recorded at least ten times. The chain uses TRBV2 and TRBJ2-6; TRBD1 matches at 7 bases. This CDR3 contains 14 residues. The trim removed 7 bases at V and 4 bases at J, leaving 4 bases unmatched. Germline CDR1 SNHLY, CDR2 FYNNEI. The CDR3, as DNA: TGTGCCAGCACGACAGGGTTAGGGGCCAACGTCCTGACTTTC. Its translation is CASTTGLGANVLTF.

The chain combines TRBV28 with TRBJ2-1; D may be TRBD1 (5 bases). Germline lookup yields CDR1 MDHEN and CDR2 SYDVKM. V was trimmed by 2 bases and J by 4 bases, leaving 12 bases between them. This CDR3 has 15 amino acids. CDR3 nucleotides: TGTGCCAGCAGTTTACCGGCAAACAGGTACAATGAGCAGTTCTTC. Protein: CASSLPANRYNEQFF. Combining the CDR3 with reference TRBV28 and TRBJ2-1 gives the whole variable domain DVKVTQSSRYLVKRTGEKVFLECVQDMDHENMFWYRQDPGLGLRLIYFSYDVKMKEKGDIPEGYSVSREKKERFSLILESASTNQTSMYLCASSLPANRYNEQFFGPGTRLTVL.

This chain links TRBV7-8 with TRBJ1-4, with TRBD1 as a possible D gene (5 bases). V was cut by 5 bases and J by 8 bases, with 21 bases left in between. Germline CDR1 reads SGHVS; CDR2 reads FQNEAQ. CDR3 length: 16 residues. The CDR3 coding sequence is TGTGCCAGCAGCCGGGACGGATCAAGTACCTGGGAAAAACTGTTTTTT. This codes for CASSRDGSSTWEKLFF.

Worth noting for this clonotype: A much larger clone sits a single nucleotide away, making a read error possible. Because it lacks the conserved phenylalanine or tryptophan at the end, this CDR3 is likely a read error. The genes are TRBV11-3 and TRBJ1-1, with D unclear. V was trimmed by 0 bases and J by 0 bases, leaving 5 bases between them. This CDR3 is 14 amino acids long. The germline V gene has CDR1 SGHNT and CDR2 YENEEA. CDR3 amino acids: CASSLECLNTEAFS. Here the CDR3 DNA reads TGTGCCAGCAGCTTAGAGTGTCTGAACACTGAAGCTTTCTCT.

This clonotype appeared many times. The chain has TRBV28 and TRBJ2-7; 8 bases map to TRBD1. This CDR3 is 16 amino acids long. Looked up from germline, CDR1 is MDHEN and CDR2 is SYDVKM. Unmatched junction bases numbered 13, after V lost 7 bases and J lost 2 bases. CDR3 protein: CASTSSGQGETYEQYF. DNA for the CDR3: TGTGCCAGCACTAGTTCAGGACAGGGAGAAACCTACGAGCAGTACTTC.

This clonotype was observed at least ten times. The gene calls are TRBV7-2 and TRBJ2-5, with D perhaps assigned TRBD1 or TRBD2 (5 bases each). The CDR3 contains 14 residues. Germline V gene lookup returns CDR1 SGHTA and CDR2 FQGNSA. Trimming shortened V by 5 bases and J by 4 bases, and 14 bases separated the two germline ends. This CDR3 is CASSHERGGETQYF. CDR3 DNA: TGTGCCAGCAGCCACGAGAGGGGCGGAGAGACCCAGTACTTC.

This clonotype showed up just a few times. The V and J genes are TRBV27 and TRBJ2-3; the match to TRBD1 covers 8 bases. The germline CDR1 and CDR2 sequences are MNHEY and SMNVEV (reference sequence). V trimming: 8 bases; J trimming: 1 base; junction bases outside the gene matches: 11. CDR3 length: 16 amino acids. The CDR3 protein is CASWRAGGQRTDTQYF. The CDR3 nucleotides are TGTGCCAGCTGGAGAGCAGGGGGCCAACGCACAGATACGCAGTATTTT.

The chain employs TRBV27 and TRBJ2-3, with 9 nucleotides matching TRBD2. The germline gives CDR1 MNHEY, CDR2 SMNVEV (reference sequence). The junction had 5 bases not matched to a gene; V was cut back by 3 bases and J by 4 bases. The CDR3 is 15 residues long. This CDR3 is CASSFPSGNSDTQYF. CDR3 DNA sequence: TGTGCCAGCAGTTTCCCTAGCGGGAACTCAGATACGCAGTATTTT.

This clonotype was seen more than once but under ten times. V usage is TRBV4-2 and J usage is TRBJ2-6; 7 nucleotides line up with TRBD2. Losses at the gene ends were 4 bases for V and 2 bases for J; bases not matched to a gene: 5. The length of the CDR3 is 16 residues. The germline gives CDR1 LGHNA, CDR2 YNFKEQ. This chain's CDR3 is CASSPSGRAGANVLTF. CDR3 nucleotide sequence: TGTGCCAGCAGCCCGTCAGGGAGGGCTGGGGCCAACGTCCTGACTTTC.

The chain recombines TRBV12-3 or TRBV12-4 with TRBJ1-1; D is uncertain. This CDR3 comprises 14 residues. Trimming cost V 2 bases and J 0 bases, with 7 bases left between them. CDR3 residues: CASSLIGVNTEAFF. CDR3 sequence (DNA): TGTGCCAGCAGTTTAATTGGGGTGAACACTGAAGCTTTCTTT.

There are many counts of this clonotype. The CDR3 bases are TGCGCCAGCAGACAGGGACAGCGCTATGGCTACACCTTC. It encodes CASRQGQRYGYTF. The chain couples TRBV5-1 to TRBJ1-2, with 7 bases fitting TRBD1. The CDR3 contains 13 residues. With 5 bases clipped from V and 4 bases from J, the junction kept 5 bases outside the gene matches. Per the germline V gene, CDR1 is SGHRS and CDR2 is YFSETQ. The complete variable domain, with remaining parts taken from reference TRBV5-1 and TRBJ1-2, reads KAGVTQTPRYLIKTRGQQVTLSCSPISGHRSVSWYQQTPGQGLQFLFEYFSETQRNKGNFPGRFSGRQFSNSRSEMNVSTLELGDSALYLCASRQGQRYGYTFGSGTRLTVV.

Many counts were recorded for this clonotype. The chain joins TRBV19 to TRBJ2-7; D not certain. Germline assignment: CDR1 LNHDA and CDR2 SQIVND (reference sequence). The ends were cut back, 2 bases at V and 0 bases at J, with 11 bases in the middle. The CDR3 runs 15 residues. In DNA, the CDR3 is TGTGCCAGTAGTATAAATCGGCGGAGCTCCTACGAGCAGTACTTC. Residues: CASSINRRSSYEQYF.

This clonotype has more than one count but fewer than ten. This chain links TRBV9 with TRBJ2-2; D tentatively reads TRBD1 or TRBD2 (5 bases each). This CDR3 has 14 residues. CDR1 SGDLS and CDR2 YYNGEE come from the germline V gene. Trimming shortened V by 2 bases and J by 5 bases, and 10 bases separated the two germline ends. The CDR3 sequence is CASSVWRTTGELFF. The CDR3 region has the DNA TGTGCCAGCAGCGTTTGGAGGACAACCGGGGAGCTGTTTTTT. Full variable domain (rest looked up from reference TRBV9 and TRBJ2-2): DSGVTQTPKHLITATGQRVTLRCSPRSGDLSVYWYQQSLDQGLQFLIQYYNGEERAKGNILERFSAQQFPDLHSELNLSSLELGDSALYFCASSVWRTTGELFFGEGSRLTVL.

This clonotype was detected once. Being one base from a much bigger clone, this may be a read error. The chain links TRBV7-2 to TRBJ2-2; no clear D. The V end was cut by 4 bases, the J end by 7 bases, with 7 bases between. CDR3 size: 12 residues. Per the germline V gene, CDR1 is SGHTA and CDR2 is FQGNSA. Written as DNA, the CDR3 is TGTGCCAGCAGCTCTAGTATCGGGGAGCTGTTTTTT. It encodes CASSSSIGELFF.

This clonotype has just a few counts. This rearrangement joins TRBV28 to TRBJ2-1; TRBD1 is a possible D gene (5 bases). The germline V gene encodes CDR1 MDHEN and CDR2 SYDVKM. Trimming stripped 5 bases from V and 2 bases from J, with 22 bases between. This CDR3 spans 18 amino acids. The CDR3 reads CASSPYPNRGQAYNEQFF. Written as DNA, the CDR3 is TGTGCCAGCAGTCCATATCCCAATAGGGGCCAAGCCTACAATGAGCAGTTCTTC.

This clonotype was seen ten or more times. The chain is built from TRBV20-1 and TRBJ2-7; D uncertain. V was clipped by 3 bases and J by 6 bases, with 15 bases between them. This CDR3 is built from 13 residues. Germline V gene sequence: CDR1 DFQATT, CDR2 SNEGSKA (reference sequence). CDR3 DNA sequence: TGCAGTGCTAGTACATTGACGGGTGGCGAGCAGTACTTC. It yields the protein CSASTLTGGEQYF.

This clonotype appeared many times. The gene calls are TRBV7-8 and TRBJ2-7, with D possibly matching TRBD1 (7 bases). V lost 5 bases, J lost 3 bases, and 26 bases lay in between. CDR1 is SGHVS, CDR2 FQNEAQ, per germline. The CDR3 contains 18 residues. The CDR3 nucleotides read TGTGCCAGCAGCCCGCTGGTTGGTGGACAGGAGGGAGGCTACGAGCAGTACTTC. It is translated as CASSPLVGGQEGGYEQYF.

The chain carries TRBV28 and TRBJ1-4; 7 bases align to TRBD1. V dropped 6 bases and J dropped 3; count of bases not matched to a gene: 13. The length of the CDR3 is 17 residues. Germline CDR1 reads MDHEN; CDR2 reads SYDVKM. For the CDR3, the DNA is TGTGCCAGCAGACCTTCCGGGACAGCGGGATCTAATGAAAAACTGTTTTTT. It encodes CASRPSGTAGSNEKLFF.

This clonotype was counted only a few times. V and J are TRBV19 and TRBJ2-1; TRBD2 matches 7 bases. Trimming at V came to 6 bases and at J to 2 bases, leaving 10 bases not matched to a gene. The CDR3 runs 16 residues. CDR1 is LNHDA, CDR2 SQIVND, per germline (reference sequence). The CDR3 DNA follows: TGTGCCAGTAGACACGATTGGGGGGGGGCCTACAATGAGCAGTTCTTC. Residues: CASRHDWGGAYNEQFF.

This sequence joins TRBV9 and TRBJ1-6; TRBD1 matches at 7 bases. CDR1 and CDR2 from the germline V gene are SGDLS and YYNGEE. The CDR3 totals 14 residues. V lost 3 bases to trimming and J lost 10 bases; unmatched junction nucleotides: 7. CDR3 sequence (DNA): TGTGCCAGCAGCGCCCGACAGGGAGGCTCACCCCTCCACTTT. This translates into CASSARQGGSPLHF.

This clonotype was observed a few times. CDR3 amino acids: CASSLVALSTSTGELFF. CDR3 coding DNA: TGTGCCAGCAGCTTAGTTGCCCTATCTACCAGCACCGGGGAGCTGTTTTTT. The chain links TRBV7-6 to TRBJ2-2; no firm D call. The CDR3 consists of 17 residues. Germline V gives CDR1 SGHVS, CDR2 FNYEAQ. The ends were cut back, 1 base at V and 4 bases at J, with 16 bases in the middle.

This clonotype was picked up a small number of times. The rearrangement joins TRBV6-1 to TRBJ2-7; D unclear. The CDR3 totals 15 residues. Trimming pared 8 bases from V and 3 bases from J, leaving 20 bases between. Germline V gene lookup returns CDR1 MNHNS and CDR2 SASEGT. The CDR3 sequence is CASRNVKIHHYEQYF. CDR3 nucleotide sequence: TGTGCCAGCCGCAACGTTAAAATTCACCACTACGAGCAGTACTTC.

The chain is built from TRBV3-1 and TRBJ2-7; TRBD1 matches 8 bases. With 0 bases clipped from V and 4 bases from J, the junction kept 8 bases outside the gene matches. CDR1 LGHDT and CDR2 YNNKEL come from the germline V gene (reference sequence). The length of the CDR3 is 16 residues. CDR3 amino acids: CASSQDDQDRVYEQYF. DNA of the CDR3: TGTGCCAGCAGCCAAGACGACCAGGACAGGGTATACGAGCAGTACTTC.

V gene TRBV7-2 combines with J gene TRBJ2-5; 10 bases align to TRBD2. This CDR3 region has 16 residues. Germline CDR1 is SGHTA and CDR2 is FQGNSA. V lost 2 bases, J lost 5 bases, and 8 bases stayed unmatched. The CDR3 coding sequence is TGTGCCAGCAGCTTAAGTCTAGCGGGAGCCCGGGAGACCCAGTACTTC. Residues: CASSLSLAGARETQYF.